The rows below give T cell receptor beta chains drawn from one sample of a study of human T cells and chemical hapten exposure. TCRdb reprocessed the RACE reads with MiXCR, giving one entry per CDR3 protein. The profile shows approximately 81,000 distinct CDR3 sequences, about 8.6% of them singletons. The sequencing sample was made of whole blood. These receptor sequences come from a male donor in good health. Some clones in this sample may be carry-over from other donors' samples. The conserved cysteine and the conserved F or W are not part of the CDR3 here. Clone size is not always given. Where it is, it says once, few, many or a class for expanded clones.

ASSFLQGTDQPQH	13	TRBJ1-5	many	TRBV12-3/TRBV12-4
ASSPGSSYEQY	11	TRBJ2-7	many	TRBV18
ASRDVSTDTQY	11	TRBJ2-3	few	TRBV12-3/TRBV12-4
ASSEVGGSPFLNEQF	15	TRBJ2-1	-	TRBV9
ASSSPDRESDEQY	13	TRBJ2-7	many	TRBV7-6
ASRPTMTVWQF	11	TRBJ2-1	few	TRBV7-9
ASSSGQAGPSPLH	13	TRBJ1-6	-	TRBV7-9
ASASATSTDTQY	12	TRBJ2-3	-	TRBV7-9
SVEVNTEAF	9	TRBJ1-1	many	TRBV29-1
ASSPIAGGSTDTQY	14	TRBJ2-3	many	TRBV18
ATSDGWELF	9	TRBJ2-2	many	TRBV24-1
ASSSRLAGVETQY	13	TRBJ2-5	-	TRBV7-8
ASAAGLYYNEQF	12	TRBJ2-1	few	TRBV5-5
ASSQDLFSDTQY	12	TRBJ2-3	many	TRBV14
ASTTGATNEKLF	12	TRBJ1-4	few	TRBV27
ASSKVLNRAVNQPQH	15	TRBJ1-5	few	TRBV21-1
AWSGLDMKNSPLH	13	TRBJ1-6	many	TRBV30
ASSELGSGNYGYT	13	TRBJ1-2	many	TRBV25-1
ASSLEGVSNQPQH	13	TRBJ1-5	few	TRBV12-3/TRBV12-4
ATQQEEDAGELF	12	TRBJ2-2	few	TRBV6-5
ASSGGGQGLYEQY	13	TRBJ2-7	-	TRBV5-4
ASSSPSLWGTETQY	14	TRBJ2-3	-	TRBV7-9
ASSSQPSYGYT	11	TRBJ1-2	many	TRBV6-6
AARDREGYT	9	TRBJ1-2	few	TRBV6-1
SARGLATVHNEQF	13	TRBJ2-1	few	TRBV20-1
AISGNRLDDSNQPQH	15	TRBJ1-5	-	TRBV10-3
ASGLITGDFYGYT	13	TRBJ1-2	few	TRBV12-5
AGSSGVSTEAF	11	TRBJ1-1	many	TRBV28
SAKREGDTGELF	12	TRBJ2-2	-	TRBV20-1
ASSEDRVFHEQY	12	TRBJ2-7	few	TRBV2
ASSLTSAEEQY	11	TRBJ2-7	-	TRBV5-1
ASSLSDSYEQY	11	TRBJ2-7	many	TRBV11-2
ASSDPNTEAF	10	TRBJ1-1	few	TRBV25-1
ASSYSGENIQY	11	TRBJ2-4	few	TRBV6-5
ASSEAQSGRGTDTQY	15	TRBJ2-3	many	TRBV2
ASTQGAWGETQY	12	TRBJ2-5	few	TRBV4-1
SALQGLIEKLF	11	TRBJ1-4	-	TRBV20-1
ASSYSGTSAPVETQY	15	TRBJ2-5	-	TRBV6-5
SAQTWGRGANEKLF	14	TRBJ1-4	few	TRBV20-1
AISDDSHEQY	10	TRBJ2-7	-	TRBV10-3
ASSLDGGDTGELF	13	TRBJ2-2	-	TRBV11-2
ASSSASGRFYEQY	13	TRBJ2-7	-	TRBV12-3/TRBV12-4
ASSLGRGVSEF	11	TRBJ2-1	few	TRBV5-1
ASSRLMNTEAF	11	TRBJ1-1	few	TRBV14
SVELDSYGYT	10	TRBJ1-2	many	TRBV29-1
ASSYYGLADTQY	12	TRBJ2-3	many	TRBV6-5
SVRFLKETGELF	12	TRBJ2-2	many	TRBV29-1
AISELGPGQGYNEQF	15	TRBJ2-1	-	TRBV10-3
ASTGQGLSSYNEQF	14	TRBJ2-1	-	TRBV27
ASHVTEAF	8	TRBJ1-1	few	TRBV2
SVDGLAESSYEQY	13	TRBJ2-7	-	TRBV29-1
ASSLGSSGPSGGTQY	15	TRBJ2-5	-	TRBV7-9
ASSFSVPGLAGGPKGRDTQY	20	TRBJ2-3	few	TRBV7-2
ASSVAPTEFHYEQY	14	TRBJ2-7	many	TRBV9
ASSIDGHPDQPQH	13	TRBJ1-5	few	TRBV19
SVELADYNEQF	11	TRBJ2-1	-	TRBV29-1
SALDGANEKLF	11	TRBJ1-4	many	TRBV20-1
ASGGEATYEQY	11	TRBJ2-7	few	TRBV6-5
ASGMDNGSPLH	11	TRBJ1-6	-	TRBV12-3/TRBV12-4